What follows describes a single TCR beta chain. Its cognate antigen is unknown. The sample belongs to a study of shared clonotypes between healthy human individuals. About the study: Donors had three CD4 naive, three CD4 memory, two CD8 naive and one CD8 memory plate apiece.

Profiling relied on immunoSEQ multiplex PCR, and the TCRdb table lists in-frame clones only, not all of them. The repertoire has approximately 1.9 million clones, around 93% of them found once; the top ten carry approximately 1.6%. Terminally differentiated effector memory CD45RA+ cells were excluded by CCR7 positive selection of CD45RO-negative cells. Findings and caveats of the study: Approximately 4.6% of naive CD4 clonotypes were shared across four donors.

Germline V gene lookup returns CDR1 PRHDT and CDR2 FYEKMQ (reference sequence). This CDR3 has 15 amino acids. V shed 1 base and J 4 bases; nucleotides not matched to a gene: 7. This chain uses TRBV13 with TRBJ2-7, with TRBD1 identical over 7 bases. Material: naive CD8+ T cells from PBMCs. The clonotype originates from a man aged 18 to 29 in good health. Some clones in this sample may be carry-over from other donors' samples. CDR3 in DNA: TGTGCCAGCAGCTTAGTGAGTCAGGGGGAGTACGAGCAGTACTTC. Translated: CASSLVSQGEYEQYF.